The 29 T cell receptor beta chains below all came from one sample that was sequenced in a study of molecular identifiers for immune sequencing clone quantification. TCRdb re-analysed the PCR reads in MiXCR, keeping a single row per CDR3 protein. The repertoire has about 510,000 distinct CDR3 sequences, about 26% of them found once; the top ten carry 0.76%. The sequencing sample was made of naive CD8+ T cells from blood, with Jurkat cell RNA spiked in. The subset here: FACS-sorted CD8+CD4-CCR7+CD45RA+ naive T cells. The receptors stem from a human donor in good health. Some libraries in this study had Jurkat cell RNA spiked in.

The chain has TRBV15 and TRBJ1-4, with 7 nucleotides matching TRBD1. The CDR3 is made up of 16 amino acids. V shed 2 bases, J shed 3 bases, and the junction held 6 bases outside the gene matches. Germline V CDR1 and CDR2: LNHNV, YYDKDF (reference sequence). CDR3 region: CATSRTPGGANEKLFF. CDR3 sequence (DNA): TGTGCCACCAGCAGAACCCCAGGGGGTGCTAATGAAAAACTGTTTTTT. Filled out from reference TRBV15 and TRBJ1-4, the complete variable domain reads DAMVIQNPRYQVTQFGKPVTLSCSQTLNHNVMYWYQQKSSQAPKLLFHYYDKDFNNEADTPDNFQSRRPNTSFCFLDIRSPGLGDTAMYLCATSRTPGGANEKLFFGSGTQLSVL.

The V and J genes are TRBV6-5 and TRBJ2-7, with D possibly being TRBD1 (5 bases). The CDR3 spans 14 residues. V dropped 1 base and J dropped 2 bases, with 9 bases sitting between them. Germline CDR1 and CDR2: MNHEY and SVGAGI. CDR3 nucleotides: TGTGCCAGCAGTTACTTCCAGGGTCCCTACGAGCAGTACTTC. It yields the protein CASSYFQGPYEQYF.

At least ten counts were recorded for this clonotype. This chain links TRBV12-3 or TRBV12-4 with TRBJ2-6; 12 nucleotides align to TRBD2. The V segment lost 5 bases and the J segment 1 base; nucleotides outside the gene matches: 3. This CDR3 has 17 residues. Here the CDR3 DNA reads TGTGCCAGCAGTAGACTAGCGGGAGTATCTGGGGCCAACGTCCTGACTTTC. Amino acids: CASSRLAGVSGANVLTF.

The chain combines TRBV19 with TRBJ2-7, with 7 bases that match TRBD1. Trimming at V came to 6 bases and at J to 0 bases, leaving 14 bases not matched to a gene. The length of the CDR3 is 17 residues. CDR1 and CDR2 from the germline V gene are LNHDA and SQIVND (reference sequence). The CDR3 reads CASRSPGTELSSYEQYF. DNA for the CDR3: TGTGCCAGTAGGAGTCCTGGGACAGAGCTGAGCTCCTACGAGCAGTACTTC.

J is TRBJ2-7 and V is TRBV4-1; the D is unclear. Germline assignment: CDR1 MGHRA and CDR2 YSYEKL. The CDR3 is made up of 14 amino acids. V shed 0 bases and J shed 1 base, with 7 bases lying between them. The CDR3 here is CASSQDAVSYEQYF. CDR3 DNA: TGCGCCAGCAGCCAAGATGCAGTTTCCTACGAGCAGTACTTC.

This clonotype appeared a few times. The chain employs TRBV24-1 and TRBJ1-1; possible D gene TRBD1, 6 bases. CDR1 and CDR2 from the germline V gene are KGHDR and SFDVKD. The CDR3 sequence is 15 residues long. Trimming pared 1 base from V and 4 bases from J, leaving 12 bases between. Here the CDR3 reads CATSDFAGATTEAFF. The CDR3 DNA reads TGTGCCACCAGTGATTTCGCAGGGGCGACCACTGAAGCTTTCTTT.

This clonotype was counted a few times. The CDR3 protein is CASSESGLPYEQYF. CDR3 nucleotides: TGTGCCAGCAGTGAATCGGGACTCCCGTACGAGCAGTACTTC. V usage is TRBV2 and J usage is TRBJ2-7, with D possibly being TRBD2 (6 bases). V lost 2 bases and J 4 bases, leaving 12 bases between the germline ends. The CDR3 contains 14 residues. Germline values: CDR1 SNHLY, CDR2 FYNNEI. The whole variable domain, filled in from reference TRBV2 and TRBJ2-7, reads EPEVTQTPSHQVTQMGQEVILRCVPISNHLYFYWYRQILGQKVEFLVSFYNNEISEKSEIFDDQFSVERPDGSNFTLKIRSTKLEDSAMYFCASSESGLPYEQYFGPGTRLTVT.

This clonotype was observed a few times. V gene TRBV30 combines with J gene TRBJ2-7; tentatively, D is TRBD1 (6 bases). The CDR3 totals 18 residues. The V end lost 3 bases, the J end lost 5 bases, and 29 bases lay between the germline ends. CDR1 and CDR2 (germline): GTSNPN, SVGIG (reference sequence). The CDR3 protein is CAWRRAHGQTTRFDEQYF. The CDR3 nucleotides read TGTGCCTGGAGGAGGGCCCACGGACAGACCACTCGCTTTGACGAGCAGTACTTC.

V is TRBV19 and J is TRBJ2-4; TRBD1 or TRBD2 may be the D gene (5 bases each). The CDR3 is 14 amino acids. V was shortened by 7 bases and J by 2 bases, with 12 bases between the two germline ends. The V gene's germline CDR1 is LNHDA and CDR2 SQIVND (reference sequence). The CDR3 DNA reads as TGTGCCAGTAACCCATGGGGACCCAAAAACATTCAGTACTTC. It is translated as CASNPWGPKNIQYF.

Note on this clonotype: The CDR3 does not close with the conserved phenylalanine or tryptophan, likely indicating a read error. CDR3 region: CASKPFGDVSSSTDTQYS. CDR3 in DNA: TGCGCCAGCAAACCATTTGGGGACGTAAGTTCTAGCACAGATACGCAGTATTCT. The V and J genes are TRBV4-1 and TRBJ2-3; D may match TRBD1 or TRBD2 (5 bases each). Germline V gene sequence: CDR1 MGHRA, CDR2 YSYEKL. The V and J ends lost 7 bases and 0 bases respectively, with 23 bases between them. There are 18 residues in the CDR3.

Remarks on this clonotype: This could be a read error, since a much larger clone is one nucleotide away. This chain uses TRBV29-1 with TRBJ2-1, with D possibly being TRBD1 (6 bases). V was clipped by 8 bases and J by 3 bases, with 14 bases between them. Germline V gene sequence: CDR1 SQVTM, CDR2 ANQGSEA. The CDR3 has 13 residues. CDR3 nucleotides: TGCAGCTCCCAGGACAGCGACTACAATGAGCAGTTCTTC. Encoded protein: CSSQDSDYNEQFF.

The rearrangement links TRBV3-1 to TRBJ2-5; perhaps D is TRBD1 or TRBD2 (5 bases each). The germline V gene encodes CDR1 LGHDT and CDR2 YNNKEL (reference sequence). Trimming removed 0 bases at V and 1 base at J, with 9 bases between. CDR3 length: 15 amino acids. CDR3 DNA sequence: TGTGCCAGCAGCCAAGATCCGGGGCCCCAAGAGACCCAGTACTTC. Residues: CASSQDPGPQETQYF.

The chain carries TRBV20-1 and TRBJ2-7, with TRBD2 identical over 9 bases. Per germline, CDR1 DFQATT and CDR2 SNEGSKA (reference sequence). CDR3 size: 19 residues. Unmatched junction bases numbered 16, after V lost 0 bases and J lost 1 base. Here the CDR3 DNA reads TGCAGTGCTAGAGAGGATACTAGCGGGTGGGCTTTTATGTCCTACGAGCAGTACTTC. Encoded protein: CSAREDTSGWAFMSYEQYF.

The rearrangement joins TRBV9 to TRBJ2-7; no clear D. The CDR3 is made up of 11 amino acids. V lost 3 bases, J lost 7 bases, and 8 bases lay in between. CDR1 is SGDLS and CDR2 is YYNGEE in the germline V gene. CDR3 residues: CASSDAEEQYF. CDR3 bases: TGTGCCAGCAGCGATGCAGAGGAGCAGTACTTC.

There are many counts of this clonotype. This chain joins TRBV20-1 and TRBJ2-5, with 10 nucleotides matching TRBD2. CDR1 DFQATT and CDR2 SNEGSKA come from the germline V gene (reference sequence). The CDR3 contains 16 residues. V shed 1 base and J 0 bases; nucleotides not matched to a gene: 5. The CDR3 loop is CSARALAGVYQETQYF. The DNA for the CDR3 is TGCAGTGCTAGAGCCCTAGCGGGGGTCTACCAAGAGACCCAGTACTTC.

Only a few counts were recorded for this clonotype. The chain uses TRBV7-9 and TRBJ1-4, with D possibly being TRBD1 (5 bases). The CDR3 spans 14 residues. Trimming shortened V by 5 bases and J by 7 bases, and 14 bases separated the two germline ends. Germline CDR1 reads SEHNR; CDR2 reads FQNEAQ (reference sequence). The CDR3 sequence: CASSPGLSGEKLFF. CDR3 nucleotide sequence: TGTGCCAGCAGCCCAGGGCTTTCGGGTGAAAAACTGTTTTTT.

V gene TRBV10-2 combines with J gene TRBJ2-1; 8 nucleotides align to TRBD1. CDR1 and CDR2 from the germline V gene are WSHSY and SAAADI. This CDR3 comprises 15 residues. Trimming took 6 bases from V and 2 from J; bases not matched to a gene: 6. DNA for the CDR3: TGCGCCAGCAGGGCCGGGACAGGACCCTACAATGAGCAGTTCTTC. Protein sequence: CASRAGTGPYNEQFF.

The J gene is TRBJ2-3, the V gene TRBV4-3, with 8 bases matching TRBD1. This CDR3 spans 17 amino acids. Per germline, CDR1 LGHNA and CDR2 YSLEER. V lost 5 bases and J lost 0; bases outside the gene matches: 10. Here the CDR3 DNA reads TGCGCCAGCAGCTACGTGACAGGGGACGAGAGCACAGATACGCAGTATTTT. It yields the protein CASSYVTGDESTDTQYF.

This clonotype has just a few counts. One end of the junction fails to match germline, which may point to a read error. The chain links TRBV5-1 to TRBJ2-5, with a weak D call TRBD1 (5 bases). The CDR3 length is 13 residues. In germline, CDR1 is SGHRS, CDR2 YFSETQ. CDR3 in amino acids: CASSEDIQEPQYF. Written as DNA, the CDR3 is TGCGCCAGCAGCGAGGACATACAAGAGCCCCAGTACTTC.

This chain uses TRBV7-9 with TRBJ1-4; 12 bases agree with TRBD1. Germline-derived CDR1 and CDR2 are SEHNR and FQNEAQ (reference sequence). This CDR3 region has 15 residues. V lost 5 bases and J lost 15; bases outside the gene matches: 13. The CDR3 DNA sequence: TGTGCCAGCAGCCAGGGACAGGGGGCCCCATCACGGGTGTTTTTT. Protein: CASSQGQGAPSRVFF.

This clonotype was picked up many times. CDR3 in amino acids: CASSLSGGHYNEQFF. CDR3 nucleotides: TGTGCCAGCAGCCTCAGCGGGGGGCACTACAATGAGCAGTTCTTC. The chain has TRBV7-9 and TRBJ2-1; 9 bases fit TRBD2. Per the germline V gene, CDR1 is SEHNR and CDR2 is FQNEAQ (reference sequence). There are 15 residues in the CDR3. V lost 5 bases, J lost 3 bases, and 5 bases stayed unmatched.

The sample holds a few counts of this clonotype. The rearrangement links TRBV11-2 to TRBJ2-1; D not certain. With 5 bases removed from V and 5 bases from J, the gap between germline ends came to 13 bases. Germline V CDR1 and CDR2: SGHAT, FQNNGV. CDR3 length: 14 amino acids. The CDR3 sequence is CASSIFMGNNEQFF. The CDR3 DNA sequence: TGTGCCAGCAGCATCTTTATGGGGAACAATGAGCAGTTCTTC.

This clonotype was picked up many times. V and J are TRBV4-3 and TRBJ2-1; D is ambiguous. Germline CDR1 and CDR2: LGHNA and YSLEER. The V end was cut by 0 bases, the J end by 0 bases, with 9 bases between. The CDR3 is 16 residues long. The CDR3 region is CASSQEGPSSYNEQFF. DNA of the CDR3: TGCGCCAGCAGCCAAGAAGGCCCGAGCTCCTACAATGAGCAGTTCTTC.

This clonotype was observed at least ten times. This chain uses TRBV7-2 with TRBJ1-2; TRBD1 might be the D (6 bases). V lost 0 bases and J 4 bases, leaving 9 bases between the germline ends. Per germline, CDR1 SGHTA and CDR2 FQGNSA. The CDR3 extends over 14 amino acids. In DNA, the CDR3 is TGTGCCAGCAGCTTAGCTGGGGGCGCCTATGGCTACACCTTC. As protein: CASSLAGGAYGYTF.

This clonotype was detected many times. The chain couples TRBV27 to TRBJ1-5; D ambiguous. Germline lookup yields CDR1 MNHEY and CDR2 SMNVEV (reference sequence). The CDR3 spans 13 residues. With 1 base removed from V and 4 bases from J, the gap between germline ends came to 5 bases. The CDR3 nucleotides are TGTGCCAGCAGTTTATTCAGAAATCAGCCCCAGCATTTT. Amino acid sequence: CASSLFRNQPQHF.

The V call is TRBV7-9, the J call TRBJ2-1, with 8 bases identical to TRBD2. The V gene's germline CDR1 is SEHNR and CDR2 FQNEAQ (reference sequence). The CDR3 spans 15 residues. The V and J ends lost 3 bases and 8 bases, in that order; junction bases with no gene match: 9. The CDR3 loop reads CASSFRDGGAHEQFF. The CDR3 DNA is TGTGCCAGCAGCTTTCGAGACGGGGGGGCCCATGAGCAGTTCTTC.

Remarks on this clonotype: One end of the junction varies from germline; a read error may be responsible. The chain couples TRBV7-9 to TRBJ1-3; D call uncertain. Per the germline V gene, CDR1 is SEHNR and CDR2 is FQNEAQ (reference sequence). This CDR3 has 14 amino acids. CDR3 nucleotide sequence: TGTGCCAGCAGCTTCGCGGGCTCTGGAAACACCATACATTTT. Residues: CASSFAGSGNTIHF.

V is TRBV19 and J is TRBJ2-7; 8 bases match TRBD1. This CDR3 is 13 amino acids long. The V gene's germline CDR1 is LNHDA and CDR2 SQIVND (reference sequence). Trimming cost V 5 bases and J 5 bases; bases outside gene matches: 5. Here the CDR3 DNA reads TGTGCCAGTAGTGACAGGGGAAAGGACGAGCAGTACTTC. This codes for CASSDRGKDEQYF.

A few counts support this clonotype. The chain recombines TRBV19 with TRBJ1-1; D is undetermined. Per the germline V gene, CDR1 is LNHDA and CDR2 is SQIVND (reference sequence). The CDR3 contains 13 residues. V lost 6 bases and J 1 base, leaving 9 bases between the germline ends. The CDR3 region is CASRGSPNTEAFF. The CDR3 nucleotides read TGTGCCAGTAGAGGCTCTCCGAACACTGAAGCTTTCTTT.